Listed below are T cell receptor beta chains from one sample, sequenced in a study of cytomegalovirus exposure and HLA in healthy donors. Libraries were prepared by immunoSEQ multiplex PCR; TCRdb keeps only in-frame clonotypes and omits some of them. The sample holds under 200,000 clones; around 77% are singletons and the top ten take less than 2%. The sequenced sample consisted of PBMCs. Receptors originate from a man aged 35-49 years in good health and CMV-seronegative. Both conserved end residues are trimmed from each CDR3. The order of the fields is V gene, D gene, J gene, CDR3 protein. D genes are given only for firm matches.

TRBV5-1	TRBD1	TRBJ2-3	ASSLAQGATDTQY
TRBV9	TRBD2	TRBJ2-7	ASSVSSGSSYEQY
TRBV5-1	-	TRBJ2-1	ASSHFPSSYNEQF
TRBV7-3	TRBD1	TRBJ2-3	ASSLKPTDREEDTQY
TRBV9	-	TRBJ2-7	ASSPRTGTKTYEQY
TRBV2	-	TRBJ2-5	ATRTDEETQY
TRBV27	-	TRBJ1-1	ASSPDSPMKAF
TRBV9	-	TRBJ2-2	ASSVDSNTGELF
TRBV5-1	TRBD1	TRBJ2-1	ASSSMTGSSYNEQF
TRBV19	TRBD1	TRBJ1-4	ATQRQGYEKLF
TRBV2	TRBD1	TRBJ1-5	ASSRQGRNQPQH
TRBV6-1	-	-	ASSPSLRQDGEQY
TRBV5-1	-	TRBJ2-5	ASSSGGTAKETQY
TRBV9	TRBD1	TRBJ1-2	ASSSHDRGDYGYT
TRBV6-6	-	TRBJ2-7	ASSYTRGSGEQY
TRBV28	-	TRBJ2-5	ASSLQPSRETQY
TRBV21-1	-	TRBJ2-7	ASSRLGDSRY
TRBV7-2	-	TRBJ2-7	ASSSERAGVYEQY
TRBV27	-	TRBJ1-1	ASGYFSDGGTTGAF
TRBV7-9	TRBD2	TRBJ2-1	ASALRNSGDYNEQF
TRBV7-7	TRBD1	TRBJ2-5	ASAGGFETQY
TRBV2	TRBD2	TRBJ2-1	ASKGTSGGVEQF
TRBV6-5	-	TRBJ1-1	ASRGQGGTEAF
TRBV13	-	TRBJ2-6	ASSSLGGGANVLT
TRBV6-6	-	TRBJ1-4	ASKTQAANEKLF
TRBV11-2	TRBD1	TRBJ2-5	ASSHTDRQETQY
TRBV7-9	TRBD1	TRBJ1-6	ASSHTGAGDSPLH
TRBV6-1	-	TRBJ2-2	ASSRTGQTGELF
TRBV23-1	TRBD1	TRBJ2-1	ASNTTPLAGTGEDNEQF
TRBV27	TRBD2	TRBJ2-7	ASSYGTSGIGGSPYEQY
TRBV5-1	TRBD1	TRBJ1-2	ASSSVGQGTSYGYT
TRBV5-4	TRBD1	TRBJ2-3	ASSQDEHRGTQY
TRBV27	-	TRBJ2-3	ASSSTSFGDTQY
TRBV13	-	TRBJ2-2	ASSSAGVTRDTGELF
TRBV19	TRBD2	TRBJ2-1	ASSRLAGGGEQF
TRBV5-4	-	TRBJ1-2	ASSLDDLKGYGYT
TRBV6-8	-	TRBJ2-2	ASSPSSAPTGELF
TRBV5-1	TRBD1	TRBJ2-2	ASRKSTGGIGELF
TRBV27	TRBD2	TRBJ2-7	ATLPTGTSGSQALYEQY
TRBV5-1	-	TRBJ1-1	ASSPEEGGDTEAF
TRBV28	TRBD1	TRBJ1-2	ASSRDRGLANYGYT
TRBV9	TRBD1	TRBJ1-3	ASSVGQGVSGNTIY
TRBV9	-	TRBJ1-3	ASTPDQGIRPGNTIY
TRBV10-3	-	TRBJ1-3	AISSAGNTIY
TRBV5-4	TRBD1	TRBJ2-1	ASSLGQGARRQF
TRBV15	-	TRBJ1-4	ATSNRQIWSEKLF
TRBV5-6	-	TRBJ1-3	ASSFQSLPYSGNTIY
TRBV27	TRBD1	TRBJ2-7	ASSRSGTEYYEQY
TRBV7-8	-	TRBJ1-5	ASSLGQNSNQPQH
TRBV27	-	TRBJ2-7	ASSFRGNPYEQY
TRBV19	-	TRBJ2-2	ASSFDTGTGELF
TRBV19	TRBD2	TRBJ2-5	ASRDSGMGGTQY
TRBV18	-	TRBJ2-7	ASSPGLAVRHEQY